This T cell receptor (beta chain) stems from a study of cytomegalovirus exposure and HLA in healthy donors. The study's findings and limits: In a later analysis, HLA-C alleles had the fewest associated TCRs, DRB1 alleles the most. Most of the TCR beta V segments (in an earlier analysis) were productive either about 87% or about 30% of the time. For TCR beta chains, V- and J-gene trimming was later linked to a missense DCLRE1C variant. One later analysis reportedly identified an Asian-associated ancestry cluster that showed fewer N-insertions than the roughly 600-donor mean.

Only one count was recorded for this clone. What it binds is not known. In the PCR, 60 Vbeta and 13 Jbeta primers were used. This table comes from immunoSEQ multiplex PCR, and its TCRdb copy is limited to in-frame clones, with some not included. The sample shows roughly 65,000 clones, around 77% of them seen only once. With V trimmed by 5 bases and J by 7 bases, 11 bases remained unmatched. The CDR3 is made up of 14 amino acids. From germline, CDR1 is MNHEY and CDR2 SVGAGI. Material: PBMCs. This chain joins TRBV6-5 and TRBJ2-7; 7 bases line up with TRBD2. The receptor was isolated from a woman in her thirties in good health and CMV-seronegative. This CDR3 reads CASSLWEGPVEQYF. CDR3 bases: TGTGCCAGCAGTCTCTGGGAGGGCCCGGTTGAGCAGTACTTC.